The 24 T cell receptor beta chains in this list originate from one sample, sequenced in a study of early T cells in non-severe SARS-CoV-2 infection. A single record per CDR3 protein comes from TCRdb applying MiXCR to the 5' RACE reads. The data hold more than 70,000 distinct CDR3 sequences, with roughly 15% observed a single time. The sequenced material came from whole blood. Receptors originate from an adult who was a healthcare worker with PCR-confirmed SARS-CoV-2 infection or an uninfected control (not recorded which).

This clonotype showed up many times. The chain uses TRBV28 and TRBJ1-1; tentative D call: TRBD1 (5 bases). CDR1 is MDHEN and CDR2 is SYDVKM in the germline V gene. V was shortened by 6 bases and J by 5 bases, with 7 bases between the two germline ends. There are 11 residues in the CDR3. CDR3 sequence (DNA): TGTGCCAGCAGCGGGGGGACTGAAGCTTTCTTT. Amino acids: CASSGGTEAFF.

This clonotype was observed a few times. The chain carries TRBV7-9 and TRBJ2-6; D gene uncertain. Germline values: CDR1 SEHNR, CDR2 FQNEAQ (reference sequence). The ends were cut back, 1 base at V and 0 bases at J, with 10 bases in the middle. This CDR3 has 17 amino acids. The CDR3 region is CASSLGSSYSGANVLTF. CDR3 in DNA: TGTGCCAGCAGCTTAGGGAGCTCCTACTCTGGGGCCAACGTCCTGACTTTC.

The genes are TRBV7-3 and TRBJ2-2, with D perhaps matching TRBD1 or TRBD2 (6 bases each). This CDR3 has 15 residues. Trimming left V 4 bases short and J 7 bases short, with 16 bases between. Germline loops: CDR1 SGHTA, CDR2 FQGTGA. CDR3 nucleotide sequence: TGTGCCAGCAGCTCGGAGGGGGGCCCTTACGGGGAGCTGTTTTTT. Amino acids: CASSSEGGPYGELFF.

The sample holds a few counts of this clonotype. CDR3 nucleotides: TGTGCCAGCAGTAAGACAGAGGGAGGCTACACCTTC. Its protein is CASSKTEGGYTF. The chain joins TRBV12-3 or TRBV12-4 to TRBJ1-2, with a possible D match to TRBD1 (5 bases). The CDR3 covers 12 residues. V lost 5 bases to trimming and J lost 8 bases, with 12 bases between them.

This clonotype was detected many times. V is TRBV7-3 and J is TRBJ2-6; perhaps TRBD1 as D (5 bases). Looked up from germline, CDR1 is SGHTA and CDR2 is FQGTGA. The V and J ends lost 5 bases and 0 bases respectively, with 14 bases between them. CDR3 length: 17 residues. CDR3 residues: CASSPPRRASGANVLTF. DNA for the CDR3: TGTGCCAGCAGCCCCCCGCGCAGGGCCTCTGGGGCCAACGTCCTGACTTTC.

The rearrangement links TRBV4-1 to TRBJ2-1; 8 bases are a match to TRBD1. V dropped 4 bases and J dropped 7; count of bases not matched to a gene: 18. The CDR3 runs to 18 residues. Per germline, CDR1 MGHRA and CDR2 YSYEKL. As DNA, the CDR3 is TGCGCCAGCAGCCTCTTCGGACCAGACAGGGGAATTGGGAATGAGCAGTTCTTC. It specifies CASSLFGPDRGIGNEQFF.

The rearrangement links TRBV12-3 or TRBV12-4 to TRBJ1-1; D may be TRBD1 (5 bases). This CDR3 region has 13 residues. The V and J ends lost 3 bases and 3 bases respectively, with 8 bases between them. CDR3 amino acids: CASSLRGYTEAFF. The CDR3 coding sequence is TGTGCCAGCAGTTTGAGGGGATACACTGAAGCTTTCTTT.

CDR3 DNA sequence: TGTGCCAGCAGAGTAGACAGCCAAGAGACCCAGTACTTC. Its protein product is CASRVDSQETQYF. The chain carries TRBV28 and TRBJ2-5; a weak D match, TRBD1 (5 bases). The CDR3 runs to 13 residues. Looked up from germline, CDR1 is MDHEN and CDR2 is SYDVKM. V lost 6 bases, J lost 1 base, and 9 bases lay in between.

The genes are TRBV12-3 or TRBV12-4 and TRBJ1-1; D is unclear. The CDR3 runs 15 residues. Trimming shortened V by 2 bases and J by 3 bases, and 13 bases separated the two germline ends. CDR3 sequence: CASSLLHGSDTEAFF. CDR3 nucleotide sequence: TGTGCCAGCAGTTTATTGCACGGCTCGGACACTGAAGCTTTCTTT.

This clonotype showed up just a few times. The CDR3 nucleotides read TGTGCCAGCAGCCTCGTGGGTCCTGATGAAGAAGCTTTCTTT. Its protein is CASSLVGPDEEAFF. The chain recombines TRBV7-9 with TRBJ1-1, with unresolved D. The length of the CDR3 is 14 residues. Germline V gene lookup returns CDR1 SEHNR and CDR2 FQNEAQ (reference sequence). Trimming left V 5 bases short and J 8 bases short, with 18 bases between.

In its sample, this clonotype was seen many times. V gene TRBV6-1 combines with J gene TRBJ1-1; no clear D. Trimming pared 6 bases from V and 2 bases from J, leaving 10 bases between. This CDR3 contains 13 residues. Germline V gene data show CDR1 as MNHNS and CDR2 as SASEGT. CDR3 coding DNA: TGTGCCAGCAGGGCCAGCGGAAACACTGAAGCTTTCTTT. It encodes CASRASGNTEAFF.

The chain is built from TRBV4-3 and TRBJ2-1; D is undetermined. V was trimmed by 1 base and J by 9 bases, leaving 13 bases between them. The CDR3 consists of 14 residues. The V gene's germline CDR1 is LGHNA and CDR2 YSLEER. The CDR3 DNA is TGCGCCAGCAGCCAAGTAGGGCTAGTCAGTGAGCAGTTCTTC. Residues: CASSQVGLVSEQFF.

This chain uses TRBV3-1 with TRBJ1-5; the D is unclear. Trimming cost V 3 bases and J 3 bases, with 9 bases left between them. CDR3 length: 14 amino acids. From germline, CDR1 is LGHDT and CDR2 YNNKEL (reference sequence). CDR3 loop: CASSHSGYNQPQHF. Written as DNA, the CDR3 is TGTGCCAGCAGCCATTCGGGGTACAATCAGCCCCAGCATTTT.

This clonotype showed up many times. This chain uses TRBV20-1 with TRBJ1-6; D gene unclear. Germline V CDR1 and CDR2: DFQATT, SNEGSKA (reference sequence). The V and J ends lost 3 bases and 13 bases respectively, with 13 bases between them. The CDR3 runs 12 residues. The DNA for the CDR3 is TGCAGTGCTAGGGCCAACGAAGGGCCCCTCCACTTT. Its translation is CSARANEGPLHF.

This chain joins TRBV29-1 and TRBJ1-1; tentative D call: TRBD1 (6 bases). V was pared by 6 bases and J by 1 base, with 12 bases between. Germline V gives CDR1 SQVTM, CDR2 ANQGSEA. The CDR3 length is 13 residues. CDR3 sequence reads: CSVDDRKNTEAFF. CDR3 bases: TGCAGCGTGGACGACAGGAAGAACACTGAAGCTTTCTTT. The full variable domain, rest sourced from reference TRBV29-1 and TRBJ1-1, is SAVISQKPSRDICQRGTSLTIQCQVDSQVTMMFWYRQQPGQSLTLIATANQGSEATYESGFVIDKFPISRPNLTFSTLTVSNMSPEDSSIYLCSVDDRKNTEAFFGQGTRLTVV.

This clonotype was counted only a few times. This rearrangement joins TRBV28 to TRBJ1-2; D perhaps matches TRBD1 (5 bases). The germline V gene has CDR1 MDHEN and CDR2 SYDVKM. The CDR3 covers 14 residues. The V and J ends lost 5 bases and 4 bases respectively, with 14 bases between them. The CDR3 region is CASSQGGSGYGYTF. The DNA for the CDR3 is TGTGCCAGCAGTCAGGGAGGGTCTGGCTATGGCTACACCTTC.

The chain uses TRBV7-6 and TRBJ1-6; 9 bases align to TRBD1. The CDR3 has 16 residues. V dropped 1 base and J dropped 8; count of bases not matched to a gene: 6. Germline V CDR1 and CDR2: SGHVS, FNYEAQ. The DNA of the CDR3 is TGTGCCAGCAGCTTAGGGGGACAGGGTTACGATTCACCCCTCCACTTT. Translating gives CASSLGGQGYDSPLHF.

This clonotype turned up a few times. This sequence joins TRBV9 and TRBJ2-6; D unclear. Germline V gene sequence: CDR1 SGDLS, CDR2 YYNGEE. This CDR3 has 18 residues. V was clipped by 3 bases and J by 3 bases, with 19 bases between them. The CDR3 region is CASSATAKQDFGANVLTF. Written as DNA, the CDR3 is TGTGCCAGCAGCGCAACAGCCAAGCAGGATTTTGGGGCCAACGTCCTGACTTTC.

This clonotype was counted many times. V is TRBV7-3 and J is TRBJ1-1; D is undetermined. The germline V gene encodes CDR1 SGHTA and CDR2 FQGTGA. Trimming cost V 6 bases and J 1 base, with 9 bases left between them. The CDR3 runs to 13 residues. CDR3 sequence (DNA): TGTGCCAGCAGTTTCAAAAGGAACACTGAAGCTTTCTTT. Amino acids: CASSFKRNTEAFF. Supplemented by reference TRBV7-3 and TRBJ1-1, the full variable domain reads GAGVSQTPSNKVTEKGKYVELRCDPISGHTALYWYRQSLGQGPEFLIYFQGTGAADDSGLPNDRFFAVRPEGSVSTLKIQRTERGDSAVYLCASSFKRNTEAFFGQGTRLTVV.

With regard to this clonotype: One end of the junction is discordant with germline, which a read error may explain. In nucleotides, the CDR3 is TGTGCCAGCAGTTTACGGCCCCAATCACTAGTCTTC. Translated: CASSLRPQSLVF. The V and J genes are TRBV12-3 or TRBV12-4 and TRBJ2-1, with TRBD2 as a possible D gene (5 bases). The CDR3 has 12 residues.

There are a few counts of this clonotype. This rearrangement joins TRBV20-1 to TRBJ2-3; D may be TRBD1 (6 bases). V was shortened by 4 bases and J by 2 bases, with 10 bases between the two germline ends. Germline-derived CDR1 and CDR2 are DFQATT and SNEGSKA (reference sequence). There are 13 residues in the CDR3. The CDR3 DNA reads TGCAGTGCTACGAGACAGGTCACAGATACGCAGTATTTT. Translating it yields CSATRQVTDTQYF.

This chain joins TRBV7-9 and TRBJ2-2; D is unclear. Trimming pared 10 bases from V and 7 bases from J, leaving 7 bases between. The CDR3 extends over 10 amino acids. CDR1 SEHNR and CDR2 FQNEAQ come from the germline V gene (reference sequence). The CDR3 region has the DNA TGTGCCACCTTTAGCGGGGAGCTGTTTTTT. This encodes CATFSGELFF. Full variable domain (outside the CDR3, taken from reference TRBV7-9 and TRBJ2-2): DTGVSQNPRHKITKRGQNVTFRCDPISEHNRLYWYRQTLGQGPEFLTYFQNEAQLEKSRLLSDRFSAERPKGSFSTLEIQRTEQGDSAMYLCATFSGELFFGEGSRLTVL.

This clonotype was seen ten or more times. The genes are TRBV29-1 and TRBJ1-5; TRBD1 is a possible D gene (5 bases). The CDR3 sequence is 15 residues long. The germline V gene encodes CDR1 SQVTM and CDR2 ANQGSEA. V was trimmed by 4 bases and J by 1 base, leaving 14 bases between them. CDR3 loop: CSVGISGDSNQPQHF. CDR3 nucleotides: TGCAGCGTTGGGATTTCGGGGGACAGCAATCAGCCCCAGCATTTT.

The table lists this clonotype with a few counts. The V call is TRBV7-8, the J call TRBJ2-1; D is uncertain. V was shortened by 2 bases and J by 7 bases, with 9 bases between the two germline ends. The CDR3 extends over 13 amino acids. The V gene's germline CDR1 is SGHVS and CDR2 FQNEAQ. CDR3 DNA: TGTGCCAGCAGCTTATGGGGTCCGAATGAGCAGTTCTTC. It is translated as CASSLWGPNEQFF.